The TCR beta chain described here comes from a study of radiation and T cells in renal cell carcinoma. Indicated time point: blood 4 weeks post-SBRT, at nephrectomy. Treatment indicated: 15 Gy SBRT to primary tumor, nephrectomy 4 weeks later. After SBRT, blood was collected at 2 and 4 weeks, plus baseline. TCRdb keeps only in-frame clones here, not all; method: immunoSEQ multiplex PCR. Counted here are just over 95,000 clones, 70% to 85% occurring once; the ten biggest clones make up 6% to 9%. CDR3 length: 16 amino acids. Germline V gives CDR1 SGHVS, CDR2 FQNEAQ. Trimming took 5 bases from V and 1 from J; bases not matched to a gene: 3.

The chain recombines TRBV7-8 with TRBJ2-2, with 11 bases lining up with TRBD2. This TCR derives from a man aged 60 to 75 with renal cell carcinoma. The sequenced sample was blood, obtained from a patient whose treatment included radiotherapy and nephrectomy. The DNA of the CDR3 is TGTGCCAGCAGCATCCTAGCGGGAGGGAACACCGGGGAGCTGTTTTTT. Translated: CASSILAGGNTGELFF.